These 17 T cell receptor beta chains originate from one sample sequenced in a study of blood T cell repertoires in COVID-19. Libraries were prepared by immunoSEQ multiplex PCR; TCRdb keeps only in-frame clonotypes and omits some of them. The sample lists about 270,000 clones, more than 65% occurring once. Sequencing was done on a sample of peripheral blood. Every receptor here comes from a woman aged 18-35 years with acute or convalescent COVID-19.

The chain recombines TRBV14 with TRBJ2-7, with 8 bases aligning to TRBD2. The length of the CDR3 is 14 residues. V shed 5 bases and J 2 bases; nucleotides not matched to a gene: 5. CDR1 is SGHDN and CDR2 is FVKESK in the germline V gene. The CDR3 bases are TGTGCCAGCAGCAAAGCGGGAGTTACCTACGAGCAGTACTTC. Its translation is CASSKAGVTYEQYF.

The chain links TRBV27 to TRBJ1-1; no clear D. The CDR3 runs to 13 residues. The germline V and J ends were trimmed by 7 bases and 0 bases, with 9 bases remaining between them. Per germline, CDR1 MNHEY and CDR2 SMNVEV (reference sequence). DNA for the CDR3: TGTGCCAGCATGGGAGGGATGAACACTGAAGCTTTCTTT. This sequence encodes CASMGGMNTEAFF.

J is TRBJ2-2 and V is TRBV19; 10 nucleotides match TRBD2. Germline CDR1 reads LNHDA; CDR2 reads SQIVND (reference sequence). The CDR3 sequence is 18 residues long. V shed 7 bases and J 0 bases; nucleotides not matched to a gene: 11. The CDR3 region is CASKAHPGTSANTGELFF. The CDR3 nucleotides read TGTGCCAGTAAGGCCCATCCCGGGACTAGCGCGAACACCGGGGAGCTGTTTTTT.

V is TRBV7-3 and J is TRBJ2-2; a possible D gene is TRBD1 (6 bases). The V gene's germline CDR1 is SGHTA and CDR2 FQGTGA. This CDR3 contains 19 residues. Trimming removed 5 bases at V and 1 base at J, with 23 bases between. CDR3 DNA: TGTGCCAGCAGCCCCAGACAGGCTCTTAGAGAAGGGAACACCGGGGAGCTGTTTTTT. Translated: CASSPRQALREGNTGELFF.

The CDR3 sequence: CAAGTTNEKLFF. The CDR3 coding sequence is TGTGCCGCCGGGACAACTAATGAAAAACTGTTTTTT. J is TRBJ1-4 and V is TRBV18; D remains ambiguous. There are 12 residues in the CDR3. Germline V lookup: CDR1 KGHSH, CDR2 LQKENI. V was clipped by 11 bases and J by 0 bases, with 7 bases between them.

The chain employs TRBV15 and TRBJ2-7; TRBD2 matches 10 bases. The CDR3 totals 15 residues. The germline V gene encodes CDR1 LNHNV and CDR2 YYDKDF (reference sequence). Trimming at V came to 5 bases and at J to 2 bases, leaving 6 bases not matched to a gene. The CDR3 spells CATSGWTSGPYEQYF. In DNA, the CDR3 is TGTGCCACCAGCGGGTGGACTAGCGGCCCCTACGAGCAGTACTTC.

The V call is TRBV2, the J call TRBJ1-5; D perhaps matches TRBD1 (6 bases). Germline V gene data show CDR1 as SNHLY and CDR2 as FYNNEI. This CDR3 comprises 12 residues. V lost 6 bases to trimming and J lost 6 bases, with 9 bases between them. As DNA, the CDR3 is TGTGCCAGCAGCCCAGGGGTTCAGCCCCAGCATTTT. This encodes CASSPGVQPQHF.

The chain couples TRBV21-1 to TRBJ2-1; the table gives TRBD1 as D, unverified against the DNA. TRBV21-1 is designated a pseudogene. This CDR3 has 19 amino acids. In DNA form, the CDR3 reads TGTGCCAGCAGCAAAGTCCGGGTTTGGGGACAGGGGCCAGAGAATGAGCAGTTCTTC. Translated: CASSKVRVWGQGPENEQFF.

There are a few counts of this clone. The chain combines TRBV3-1 (or the pseudogene TRBV3-2) with TRBJ2-1, with 13 bases lining up with TRBD2. Germline values: CDR1 LGHDT, CDR2 YNNKEL (reference sequence). The ends lost 6 bases at V and 2 bases at J; junction bases unmatched: 10. The CDR3 spans 18 residues. The CDR3 sequence: CASRDTRGLAGTYNEQFF. The CDR3 DNA reads as TGTGCCAGCAGAGATACCCGGGGACTAGCGGGAACCTACAATGAGCAGTTCTTC.

The chain uses TRBV7-8 and TRBJ2-3, with D unclear. From germline, CDR1 is SGHVS and CDR2 FQNEAQ. This CDR3 contains 12 residues. With 2 bases removed from V and 6 bases from J, the gap between germline ends came to 6 bases. The DNA of the CDR3 is TGTGCCAGCAGCTTAATCTCGGATACGCAGTATTTT. Protein: CASSLISDTQYF.

The V call is TRBV2, the J call TRBJ1-6; 10 nucleotides agree with TRBD1. The V gene's germline CDR1 is SNHLY and CDR2 FYNNEI. The V gene end was trimmed by 7 bases and the J gene end by 9 bases; junction bases not matched to a gene: 6. The CDR3 loop spans 14 amino acids. This chain's CDR3 is CASKRTGGSSPLHF. The CDR3 region has the DNA TGTGCCAGCAAAAGGACAGGGGGAAGTTCACCCCTCCACTTT.

The J gene is TRBJ1-1, the V gene TRBV30; tentatively, D is TRBD1 (6 bases). The CDR3 contains 12 residues. Germline V CDR1 and CDR2: GTSNPN, SVGIG (reference sequence). The V end was cut by 1 base, the J end by 5 bases, with 8 bases between. CDR3 in amino acids: CAWSAGVTEAFF. The CDR3 nucleotides read TGTGCCTGGAGTGCAGGGGTGACTGAAGCTTTCTTT.

The rearrangement uses TRBV2 and TRBJ1-5; D possibly corresponds to TRBD1 (5 bases). This CDR3 comprises 15 residues. With 6 bases removed from V and 2 bases from J, the gap between germline ends came to 14 bases. Germline lookup yields CDR1 SNHLY and CDR2 FYNNEI. Here the CDR3 reads CASRRGGEGNQPQHF. The CDR3 nucleotides are TGTGCCAGCAGACGTGGGGGGGAGGGCAATCAGCCCCAGCATTTT.

This clone has a handful of counts. The V gene is TRBV12-3 or TRBV12-4, the J gene TRBJ1-2, with D perhaps TRBD1 (6 bases). The length of the CDR3 is 12 residues. The V end was cut by 3 bases, the J end by 8 bases, with 10 bases between. CDR3 sequence reads: CASSFTGGGYTF. The CDR3 bases are TGTGCCAGCAGTTTTACGGGGGGCGGCTACACCTTC.

The chain uses TRBV29-1 and TRBJ2-5; D perhaps matches TRBD2 (6 bases). The CDR3 extends over 14 amino acids. Trimming removed 5 bases at V and 2 bases at J, with 15 bases between. Germline assignment: CDR1 SQVTM and CDR2 ANQGSEA. CDR3 amino acids: CSVQYPGLQETQYF. The CDR3 DNA reads TGCAGCGTTCAGTACCCGGGACTTCAAGAGACCCAGTACTTC.

The chain recombines TRBV27 with TRBJ1-2, with D perhaps matching TRBD1 (5 bases). With 2 bases removed from V and 6 bases from J, the gap between germline ends came to 16 bases. This CDR3 comprises 15 residues. Germline-derived CDR1 and CDR2 are MNHEY and SMNVEV (reference sequence). The CDR3 protein is CASSLQQHRPDGYTF. In DNA, the CDR3 is TGTGCCAGCAGTTTACAACAACACAGGCCTGATGGCTACACCTTC.

The chain is built from TRBV7-2 and TRBJ1-5, with a possible D match to TRBD1 (5 bases). With 1 base removed from V and 0 bases from J, the gap between germline ends came to 10 bases. The CDR3 is made up of 16 amino acids. The V gene's germline CDR1 is SGHTA and CDR2 FQGNSA. As DNA, the CDR3 is TGTGCCAGCAGCTTAGAAGGCAGGGTTAGCAATCAGCCCCAGCATTTT. This codes for CASSLEGRVSNQPQHF.